This TCR beta chain was recovered during a study of identical twins. TCRdb re-called the 5' RACE reads with MiXCR, one entry per CDR3 protein. The sample comprises a few hundred thousand distinct CDR3 sequences, approximately 24% of which are singletons, and about 3% rests with the top ten. Trimming took 5 bases from V and 0 from J, leaving 19 bases between them. Germline CDR1 is MNHEY and CDR2 is SVGEGT. CDR3 length: 17 residues. This clonotype showed up just a few times. The same sample was also used in a study of T cells expressing NK-cell markers.

Sequenced input: CD4+ T cells sorted from blood. V is TRBV6-2 or TRBV6-3 and J is TRBJ2-5, with D perhaps being TRBD1 or TRBD2 (5 bases each). The sequence derives from a woman between 18 and 30 years old in good health. CDR3 nucleotide sequence: TGTGCCAGCAGTACTTTCCTCGGGACGGCCCACCAAGAGACCCAGTACTTC. Translating it yields CASSTFLGTAHQETQYF.